This T cell receptor beta chain was retrieved from a study of blood T cell repertoires in COVID-19. Across the study: Nucleic acid was either cDNA or gDNA, and it came from T cells, B-cell-depleted T cells, or PBMCs.

Germline V gives CDR1 KGHSH, CDR2 LQKENI. The V and J ends lost 3 bases and 0 bases, in that order; junction bases with no gene match: 13. This CDR3 is built from 20 residues. Sequencing was performed with immunoSEQ multiplex PCR; in TCRdb, only in-frame clones are kept and a portion is missing. This sample has more than 250,000 clones, with approximately 87% found just once. The sequencing input was PBMCs or T cells enriched from blood (not recorded which). The origin of this receptor is a woman aged 25-40 years who had recovered from COVID-19. This chain uses TRBV18 with TRBJ2-6; 8 bases line up with TRBD1. This CDR3 reads CASSPFQGASLFSGANVLTF. The CDR3 DNA sequence: TGTGCCAGCTCACCCTTCCAGGGGGCTTCTCTCTTCTCTGGGGCCAACGTCCTGACTTTC.